This TCR beta chain was recovered during a study of blood T cell repertoires in COVID-19. Across the study: COVID-19 samples collected from the United States, Italy and Spain covered acute and convalescent phases. Nucleic acid was either cDNA or gDNA, and it came from T cells, B-cell-depleted T cells, or PBMCs.

This clone has a count of ten or more. Authors' data handling: Amplification from reference gene primers served as the basis for estimated nucleated cell counts. The method was immunoSEQ multiplex PCR; TCRdb's version includes in-frame clones alone and lacks a portion of them. D and trimming come from the DNA, and the V and J calls and clone size come from that table. This sample has 150,000 or so clones, with 78% found just once. The TCR sequence derives from an older man with acute or convalescent COVID-19. The sample taken for sequencing was peripheral blood.

CDR3: CAGKTTVNTGELFF. DNA for the CDR3: TGTGCCGGGAAAACGACAGTAAACACCGGGGAGCTGTTTTTT. The chain links TRBV2 to TRBJ2-2; TRBD1 is a possible D gene (5 bases). CDR3 length: 14 amino acids. Germline V gene data show CDR1 as SNHLY and CDR2 as FYNNEI. V was clipped by 11 bases and J by 2 bases, with 15 bases between them.